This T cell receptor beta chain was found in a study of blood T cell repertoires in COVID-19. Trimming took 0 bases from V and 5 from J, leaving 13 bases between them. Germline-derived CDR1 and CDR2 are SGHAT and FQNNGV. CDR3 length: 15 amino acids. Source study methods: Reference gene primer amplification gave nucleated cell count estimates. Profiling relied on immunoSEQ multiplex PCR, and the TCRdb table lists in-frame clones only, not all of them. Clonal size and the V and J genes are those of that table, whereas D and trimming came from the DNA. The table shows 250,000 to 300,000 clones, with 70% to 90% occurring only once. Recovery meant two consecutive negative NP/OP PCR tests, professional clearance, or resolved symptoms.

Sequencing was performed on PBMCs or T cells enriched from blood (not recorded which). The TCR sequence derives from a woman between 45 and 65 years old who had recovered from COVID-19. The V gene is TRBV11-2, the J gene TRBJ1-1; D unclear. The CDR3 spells CASSLERGGITEAFF. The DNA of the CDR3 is TGTGCCAGCAGCTTAGAGCGCGGAGGAATTACTGAAGCTTTCTTT.